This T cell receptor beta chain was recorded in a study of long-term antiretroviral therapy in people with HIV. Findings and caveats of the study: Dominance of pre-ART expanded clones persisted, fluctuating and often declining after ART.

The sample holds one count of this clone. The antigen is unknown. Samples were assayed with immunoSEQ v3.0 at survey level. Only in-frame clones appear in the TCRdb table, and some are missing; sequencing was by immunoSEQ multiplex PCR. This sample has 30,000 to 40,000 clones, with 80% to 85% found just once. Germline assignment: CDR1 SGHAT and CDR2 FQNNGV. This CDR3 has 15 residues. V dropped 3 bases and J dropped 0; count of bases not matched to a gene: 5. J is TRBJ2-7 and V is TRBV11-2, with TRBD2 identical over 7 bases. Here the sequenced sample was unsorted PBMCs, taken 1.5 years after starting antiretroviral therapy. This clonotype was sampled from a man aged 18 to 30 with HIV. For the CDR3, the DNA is TGTGCCAGCAGCTTTGGGGGGACTAACTCCTACGAGCAGTACTTC. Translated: CASSFGGTNSYEQYF.